The present T cell receptor beta chain was sequenced within a study of T cells in Graves' hyperthyroidism and ophthalmopathy. This clonotype was recorded at least ten times. Amplified TCR beta CDR3 regions came from RNA transcripts. With the HTBI primer set, the TCR CDR3 went through a first round of RT-PCR. TCRdb redid the calling of the multiplex PCR reads with MiXCR, one entry per CDR3 protein. The sample has about 340,000 distinct CDR3 sequences; 21% are singletons. The germline CDR1 and CDR2 sequences are KGHSH and LQKENI. The CDR3 consists of 11 residues. V lost 2 bases and J 8 bases, leaving 4 bases between the germline ends.

This receptor was taken from a woman aged 45 to 65 with Graves' hyperthyroidism. The chain uses TRBV18 and TRBJ2-1, with unresolved D. The source material was blood. CDR3 sequence (DNA): TGTGCCAGCTCACCAGTGGATGAGCAGTTCTTC. Protein sequence: CASSPVDEQFF.